One and the same sample provided the 21 T cell receptor beta chains below, sequenced in a study of shared clonotypes between healthy human individuals (dated by TCRdb to about 2020). The library relied on the immunoSEQ multiplex PCR assay. Held by TCRdb, this immuneACCESS table contains in-frame sequences only and omits some clones. Under half of the omission traces to an unresolved V gene where checked; the cause of the rest is unknown. The sample has around 2,100,000 clones on record, just under 95% of them singletons. The top ten hold 1.2% of the sample. CD8 naive samples were obtained by positive selection for CCR7 among CD45RO-negative cells, yielding a CD45RA+CCR7+ population from which TemRA cells were excluded. The sequencing sample was made of naive CD8+ T cells sorted from blood. This specimen's cell subset or site label, per the study, means: CD45RA+CCR7+. The receptors come from a man younger than 35 in good health.

Comments on this clone: Other DNA sequences of this sample code for an identical CDR3. V gene TRBV5-1 combines with J gene TRBJ2-7; 8 nucleotides match TRBD1. The CDR3 contains 14 residues. Germline CDR1 and CDR2: SGHRS and YFSETQ. J was trimmed by 5 bases and V by 0 bases; bases with no gene match: 4. This chain's CDR3 is CASSLAGTGDEQYF. As DNA, the CDR3 is TGCGCCAGCAGCTTGGCGGGGACAGGAGACGAGCAGTACTTC.

This clone was seen just once. The chain couples TRBV7-9 to TRBJ1-1; tentative D call: TRBD1 (6 bases). V was trimmed by 5 bases and J by 0 bases, leaving 10 bases between them. Germline V lookup: CDR1 SEHNR, CDR2 FQNEAQ (reference sequence). This CDR3 is built from 14 residues. For the CDR3, the DNA is TGTGCCAGCAGCCACGGGACACTGAACACTGAAGCTTTCTTT. Translating gives CASSHGTLNTEAFF. Full variable domain (remainder filled in from reference TRBV7-9 and TRBJ1-1): DTGVSQNPRHKITKRGQNVTFRCDPISEHNRLYWYRQTLGQGPEFLTYFQNEAQLEKSRLLSDRFSAERPKGSFSTLEIQRTEQGDSAMYLCASSHGTLNTEAFFGQGTRLTVV.

The chain links TRBV27 to TRBJ2-7; a weak D match, TRBD1 (6 bases). CDR3 length: 13 residues. The V end lost 7 bases, the J end lost 10 bases, and 20 bases lay between the germline ends. Germline V gives CDR1 MNHEY, CDR2 SMNVEV (reference sequence). The CDR3 region has the DNA TGTGCCAGCACCGCGACAGGTGCATCAGACCAGTACTTC. Amino acids: CASTATGASDQYF.

The V call is TRBV6-5, the J call TRBJ2-1; TRBD1 aligns across 11 bases. J gave up 9 bases and V 3 bases, and 10 bases lay outside the gene matches. The CDR3 loop spans 16 amino acids. Germline V CDR1 and CDR2: MNHEY, SVGAGI. CDR3 sequence reads: CASSYVDRGPKSEQFF. The CDR3 DNA is TGTGCCAGCAGTTATGTGGACAGGGGGCCCAAAAGTGAGCAGTTCTTC.

J is TRBJ2-7 and V is TRBV6-1; D might be TRBD1 or TRBD2, each matching 5 bases. Germline CDR1 and CDR2: MNHNS and SASEGT. The CDR3 length is 14 residues. Trimming removed 7 bases at V and 0 bases at J, with 13 bases between. The CDR3 nucleotides are TGTGCCAGCATCGCCAGGGAGATCTCCTACGAGCAGTACTTC. Translated, it gives CASIAREISYEQYF.

The gene calls are TRBV11-2 and TRBJ1-2; TRBD1 is a possible D gene (5 bases). The CDR3 contains 14 residues. V lost 1 base and J lost 6, with 12 bases in between. Germline loops: CDR1 SGHAT, CDR2 FQNNGV. CDR3 sequence (DNA): TGTGCCAGCAGCTTAGTTCGGGGGATCGATGGCTACACCTTC. This translates into CASSLVRGIDGYTF.

This clone was recorded many times. This rearrangement joins TRBV6-1 to TRBJ2-1; TRBD1 agrees at 7 bases. Germline trimming cut 6 bases from V and 7 bases from J; bases unmatched to any gene: 6. The length of the CDR3 is 13 residues. Germline V CDR1 and CDR2: MNHNS, SASEGT. The CDR3, as DNA: TGTGCCAGCAGGAAAGGACAGGCGAATGAGCAGTTCTTC. Amino acid sequence: CASRKGQANEQFF.

V usage is TRBV19 and J usage is TRBJ2-7; the D gene could be TRBD1 or TRBD2 (5 bases each). The CDR3 runs 14 residues. Per germline, CDR1 LNHDA and CDR2 SQIVND (reference sequence). Between the trimmed V and J ends, which lost 8 bases and 0 bases, there was a span of 14 bases. The CDR3 coding sequence is TGTGCCAGTCAAAAGACTGGGACCTCCTACGAGCAGTACTTC. Its translation is CASQKTGTSYEQYF.

With respect to this clone: Other DNA sequences in the same sample also yield this CDR3. This chain connects TRBV29-1 to TRBJ1-1; maybe TRBD1 (5 bases). V was trimmed by 4 bases and J by 0 bases, leaving 6 bases between them. From germline, CDR1 is SQVTM and CDR2 ANQGSEA. The CDR3 is 12 residues long. The CDR3 here is CSVGGMNTEAFF. CDR3 bases: TGCAGCGTTGGGGGCATGAACACTGAAGCTTTCTTT.

The chain joins TRBV10-1 to TRBJ2-7, with unresolved D. The germline V and J ends were trimmed by 0 bases and 7 bases, with 10 bases remaining between them. CDR1 WNHNN and CDR2 SYGVQD come from the germline V gene (reference sequence). This CDR3 has 13 residues. In DNA form, the CDR3 reads TGCGCCAGCAGTGAGTCGCCAGGTCGGGAGCAGTACTTC. This gives the protein CASSESPGREQYF.

As regards this clone: Other nucleotide sequences in the sample specify the same CDR3. The chain carries TRBV5-1 and TRBJ2-7; TRBD1 agrees at 7 bases. CDR1 SGHRS and CDR2 YFSETQ come from the germline V gene. V dropped 4 bases and J dropped 4; count of bases not matched to a gene: 5. This CDR3 comprises 13 residues. The CDR3 protein is CASSPGTAYEQYF. DNA for the CDR3: TGCGCCAGCAGCCCCGGGACAGCATACGAGCAGTACTTC. Filled out from reference TRBV5-1 and TRBJ2-7, the complete variable domain reads KAGVTQTPRYLIKTRGQQVTLSCSPISGHRSVSWYQQTPGQGLQFLFEYFSETQRNKGNFPGRFSGRQFSNSRSEMNVSTLELGDSALYLCASSPGTAYEQYFGPGTRLTVT.

The rearrangement uses TRBV5-6 and TRBJ2-1; a weak D match, TRBD1 (6 bases). Germline CDR1 reads SGHDT; CDR2 reads YYEEEE. The CDR3 runs 16 residues. The V gene lost 0 bases and the J gene lost 3 bases, with 13 bases spanning the gap. Here the CDR3 reads CASSLGLGTNYNEQFF. CDR3 DNA: TGTGCCAGCAGCTTGGGTCTCGGGACAAACTACAATGAGCAGTTCTTC.

This chain joins TRBV2 and TRBJ1-5; TRBD1 is a possible D gene (5 bases). Germline V gene lookup returns CDR1 SNHLY and CDR2 FYNNEI. The CDR3 runs to 14 residues. Trimming pared 3 bases from V and 7 bases from J, leaving 13 bases between. CDR3 in amino acids: CASSDPQGEQPQHF. The CDR3 region has the DNA TGTGCCAGCAGTGATCCTCAGGGTGAGCAGCCCCAGCATTTT.

Notes on this clone: The same CDR3 is also encoded by other DNA sequences in this sample. The chain has TRBV5-4 and TRBJ2-7; maybe TRBD1 (6 bases). The CDR3 has 12 amino acids. V lost 5 bases and J 4 bases, leaving 10 bases between the germline ends. Germline lookup yields CDR1 SGHNT and CDR2 YYREEE (reference sequence). The CDR3 protein is CASSYTGYEQYF. In DNA form, the CDR3 reads TGTGCCAGCAGTTATACAGGGTACGAGCAGTACTTC.

Comments on this clone: The same CDR3 arises from other DNA sequences in this sample as well. The rearrangement joins TRBV5-4 to TRBJ2-5; D ambiguous. Germline V lookup: CDR1 SGHNT, CDR2 YYREEE (reference sequence). The V and J ends lost 2 bases and 4 bases respectively, with 9 bases between them. CDR3 length: 13 residues. CDR3 nucleotide sequence: TGTGCCAGCAGCTTAACAGAAGGAGAGACCCAGTACTTC. Amino acid sequence: CASSLTEGETQYF.

About this clone: Other nucleotide sequences in the sample specify the same CDR3. The CDR3 reads CASSDRDSYNEQFF. The CDR3 region has the DNA TGTGCCAGCAGCGACCGGGACAGCTACAATGAGCAGTTCTTC. The rearrangement joins TRBV7-9 to TRBJ2-1; 7 nucleotides agree with TRBD1. Germline CDR1 is SEHNR and CDR2 is FQNEAQ (reference sequence). V was pared by 5 bases and J by 3 bases, with 4 bases of the junction left unmatched. The CDR3 has 14 residues.

The chain joins TRBV7-9 to TRBJ2-7; 8 bases line up with TRBD1. With 3 bases clipped from V and 5 bases from J, the junction kept 12 bases outside the gene matches. Germline assignment: CDR1 SEHNR and CDR2 FQNEAQ (reference sequence). The CDR3 length is 16 residues. This CDR3 is CASSFIGQGPKDEQYF. The CDR3 DNA reads as TGTGCCAGCAGCTTCATAGGACAGGGCCCTAAGGACGAGCAGTACTTC.

This chain joins TRBV5-6 and TRBJ2-1, with 11 bases fitting TRBD1. The V gene's germline CDR1 is SGHDT and CDR2 YYEEEE. Trimming cost V 2 bases and J 8 bases; bases outside gene matches: 9. This CDR3 has 16 residues. The CDR3 loop reads CASSLPMRTGGYEQFF. CDR3 nucleotides: TGTGCCAGCAGCTTACCAATGAGGACAGGGGGCTATGAGCAGTTCTTC.

A few counts support this clone. A much more abundant neighbour one base away suggests this may be a read error. Other nucleotide sequences in the sample specify the same CDR3. The gene calls are TRBV7-9 and TRBJ2-7; D is undetermined. The CDR3 extends over 11 amino acids. The V and J ends lost 4 bases and 2 bases respectively, with 3 bases between them. The germline CDR1 and CDR2 sequences are SEHNR and FQNEAQ (reference sequence). The CDR3 DNA reads as TGTGCCAGCAGCTCCCCCTACGAGCAGTACTTC. Protein product: CASSSPYEQYF.

The gene calls are TRBV28 and TRBJ2-2; 7 nucleotides align to TRBD1. The germline CDR1 and CDR2 sequences are MDHEN and SYDVKM. V was clipped by 4 bases and J by 2 bases; unmatched bases: 4. CDR3 length: 15 amino acids. The CDR3: CASSSQGSNTGELFF. For the CDR3, the DNA is TGTGCCAGCAGTTCACAGGGGTCCAACACCGGGGAGCTGTTTTTT.

The DNA for the CDR3 is TGTGCCAGCAGTGATTTTGGTCCGGGTGACTACGAGCAGTACTTC. The encoded protein is CASSDFGPGDYEQYF. The chain joins TRBV6-1 to TRBJ2-7; no definite D call. Germline CDR1 is MNHNS and CDR2 is SASEGT. The CDR3 is 15 amino acids. V was cut by 3 bases and J by 3 bases, with 15 bases left in between.